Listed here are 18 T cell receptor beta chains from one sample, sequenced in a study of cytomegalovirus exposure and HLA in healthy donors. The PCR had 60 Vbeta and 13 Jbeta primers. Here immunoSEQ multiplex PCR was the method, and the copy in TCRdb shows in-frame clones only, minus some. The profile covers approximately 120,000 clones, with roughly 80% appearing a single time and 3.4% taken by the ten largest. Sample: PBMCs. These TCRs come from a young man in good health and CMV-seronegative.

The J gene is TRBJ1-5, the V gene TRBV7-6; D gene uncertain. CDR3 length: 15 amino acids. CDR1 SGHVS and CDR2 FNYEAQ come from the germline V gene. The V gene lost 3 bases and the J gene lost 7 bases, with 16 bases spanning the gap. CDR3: CASSLDGGIGQPQHF. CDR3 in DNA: TGTGCCAGCAGCTTGGACGGAGGGATTGGGCAGCCCCAGCATTTT.

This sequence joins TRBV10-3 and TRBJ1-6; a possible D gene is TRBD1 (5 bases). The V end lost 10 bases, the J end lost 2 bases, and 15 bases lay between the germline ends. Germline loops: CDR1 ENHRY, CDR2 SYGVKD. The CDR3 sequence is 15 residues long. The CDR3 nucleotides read TGTGCCACGTTATCAGGGCTTCCCTATAATTCACCCCTCCACTTT. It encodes CATLSGLPYNSPLHF.

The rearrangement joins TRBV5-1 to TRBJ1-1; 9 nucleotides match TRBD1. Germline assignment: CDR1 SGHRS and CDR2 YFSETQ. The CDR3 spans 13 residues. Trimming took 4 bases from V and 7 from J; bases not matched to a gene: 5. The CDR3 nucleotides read TGCGCCAGCAGCGCCGGGACAGGGATTGAAGCTTTCTTT. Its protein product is CASSAGTGIEAFF.

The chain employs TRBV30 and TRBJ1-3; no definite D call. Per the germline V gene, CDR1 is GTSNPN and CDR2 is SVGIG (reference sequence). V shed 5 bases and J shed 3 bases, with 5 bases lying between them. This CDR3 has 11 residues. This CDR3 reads CAWSVGNTIYF. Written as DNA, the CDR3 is TGTGCCTGGTCGGTTGGAAACACCATATATTTT.

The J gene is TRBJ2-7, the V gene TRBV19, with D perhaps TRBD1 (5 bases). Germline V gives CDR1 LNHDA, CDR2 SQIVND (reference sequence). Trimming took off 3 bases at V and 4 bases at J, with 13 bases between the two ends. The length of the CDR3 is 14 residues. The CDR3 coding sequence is TGTGCCAGTAGTATGACAGAGAAAACTTACGAGCAGTACTTC. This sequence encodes CASSMTEKTYEQYF.

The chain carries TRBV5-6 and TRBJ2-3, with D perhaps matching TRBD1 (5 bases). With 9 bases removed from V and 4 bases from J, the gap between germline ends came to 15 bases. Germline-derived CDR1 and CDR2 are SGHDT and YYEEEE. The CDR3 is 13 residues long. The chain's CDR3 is CATRKAGPDTQYF. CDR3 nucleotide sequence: TGTGCCACCCGGAAGGCAGGGCCAGATACGCAGTATTTT. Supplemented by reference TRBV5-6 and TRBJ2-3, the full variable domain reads DAGVTQSPTHLIKTRGQQVTLRCSPKSGHDTVSWYQQALGQGPQFIFQYYEEEERQRGNFPDRFSGHQFPNYSSELNVNALLLGDSALYLCATRKAGPDTQYFGPGTRLTVL.

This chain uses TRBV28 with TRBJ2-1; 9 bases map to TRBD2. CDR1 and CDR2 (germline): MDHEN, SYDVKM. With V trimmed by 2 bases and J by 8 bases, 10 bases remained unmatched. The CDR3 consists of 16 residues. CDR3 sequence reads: CASSLKGGGAAYEQFF. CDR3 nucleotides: TGTGCCAGCAGTTTAAAGGGCGGGGGGGCCGCGTATGAGCAGTTCTTC. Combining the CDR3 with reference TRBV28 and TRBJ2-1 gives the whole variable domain DVKVTQSSRYLVKRTGEKVFLECVQDMDHENMFWYRQDPGLGLRLIYFSYDVKMKEKGDIPEGYSVSREKKERFSLILESASTNQTSMYLCASSLKGGGAAYEQFFGPGTRLTVL.

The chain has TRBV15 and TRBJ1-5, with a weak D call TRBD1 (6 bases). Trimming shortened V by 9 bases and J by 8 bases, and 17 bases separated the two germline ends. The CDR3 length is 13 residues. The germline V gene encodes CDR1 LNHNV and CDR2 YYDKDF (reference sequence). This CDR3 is CATSDSLKEPQHF. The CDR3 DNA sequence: TGTGCCACTTCGGACAGCCTGAAGGAGCCCCAGCATTTT.

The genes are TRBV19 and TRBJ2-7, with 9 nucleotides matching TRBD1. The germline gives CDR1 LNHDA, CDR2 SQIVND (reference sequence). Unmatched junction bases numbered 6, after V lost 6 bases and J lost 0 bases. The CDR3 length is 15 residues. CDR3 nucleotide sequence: TGTGCCAGTAGCAACGGACAGGGGAGCTCCTACGAGCAGTACTTC. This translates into CASSNGQGSSYEQYF. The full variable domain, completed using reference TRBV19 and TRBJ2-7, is DGGITQSPKYLFRKEGQNVTLSCEQNLNHDAMYWYRQDPGQGLRLIYYSQIVNDFQKGDIAEGYSVSREKKESFPLTVTSAQKNPTAFYLCASSNGQGSSYEQYFGPGTRLTVT.

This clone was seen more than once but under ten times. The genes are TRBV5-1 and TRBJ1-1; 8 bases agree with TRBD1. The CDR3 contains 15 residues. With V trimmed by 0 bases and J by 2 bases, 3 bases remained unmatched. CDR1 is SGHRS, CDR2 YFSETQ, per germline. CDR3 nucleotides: TGCGCCAGCAGCTTGGGCTCAGGGGGCAACACTGAAGCTTTCTTT. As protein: CASSLGSGGNTEAFF.

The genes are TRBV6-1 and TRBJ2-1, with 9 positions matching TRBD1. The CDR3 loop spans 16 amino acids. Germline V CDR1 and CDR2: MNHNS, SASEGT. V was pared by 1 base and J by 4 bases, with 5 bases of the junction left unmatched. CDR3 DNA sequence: TGTGCCAGCAGTGAAGGGGAGGGGACAGGGTACAATGAGCAGTTCTTC. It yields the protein CASSEGEGTGYNEQFF.

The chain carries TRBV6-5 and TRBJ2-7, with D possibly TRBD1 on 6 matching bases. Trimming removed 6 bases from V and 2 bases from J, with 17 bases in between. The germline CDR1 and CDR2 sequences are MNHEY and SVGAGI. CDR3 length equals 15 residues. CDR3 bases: TGTGCCAGCAGGAGCCGGGACATGGGGGCCTACGAGCAGTACTTC. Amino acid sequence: CASRSRDMGAYEQYF.

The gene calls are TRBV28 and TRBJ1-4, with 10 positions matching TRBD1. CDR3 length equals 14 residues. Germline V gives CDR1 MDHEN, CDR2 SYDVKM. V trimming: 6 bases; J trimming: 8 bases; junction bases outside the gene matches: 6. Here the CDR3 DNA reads TGTGCCAGCAGGGCCGGGACAGGGGCCGAAAAACTGTTTTTT. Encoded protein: CASRAGTGAEKLFF.

CDR3 loop: CARSFLAGGPSYEQYF. The CDR3 DNA follows: TGTGCCAGAAGCTTCTTAGCGGGAGGGCCCTCCTACGAGCAGTACTTC. The chain has TRBV5-3 and TRBJ2-7, with TRBD2 matching over 11 bases. TRBV5-3 is labeled an ORF, and its function is uncertain. The CDR3 loop spans 16 amino acids. V shed 2 bases and J 0 bases; nucleotides not matched to a gene: 4.

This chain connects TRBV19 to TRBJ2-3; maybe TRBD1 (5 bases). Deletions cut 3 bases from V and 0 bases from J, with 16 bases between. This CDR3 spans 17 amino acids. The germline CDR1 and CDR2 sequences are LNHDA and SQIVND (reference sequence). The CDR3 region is CASSMGQVRPSTDTQYF. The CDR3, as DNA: TGTGCCAGTAGTATGGGGCAAGTAAGGCCCAGCACAGATACGCAGTATTTT.

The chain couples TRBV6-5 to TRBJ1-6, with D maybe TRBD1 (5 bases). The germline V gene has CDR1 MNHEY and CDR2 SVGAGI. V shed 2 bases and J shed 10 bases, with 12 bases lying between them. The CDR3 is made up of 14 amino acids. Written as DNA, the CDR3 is TGTGCCAGCAGTTACGGGGACTCAGACTCACCCCTCCACTTT. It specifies CASSYGDSDSPLHF.

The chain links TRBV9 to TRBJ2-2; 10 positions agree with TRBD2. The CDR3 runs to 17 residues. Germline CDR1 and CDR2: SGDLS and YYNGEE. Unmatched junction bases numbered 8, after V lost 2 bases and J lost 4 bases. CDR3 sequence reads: CASSVLLAGPPTGELFF. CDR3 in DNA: TGTGCCAGCAGCGTCTTACTAGCGGGGCCACCCACCGGGGAGCTGTTTTTT.

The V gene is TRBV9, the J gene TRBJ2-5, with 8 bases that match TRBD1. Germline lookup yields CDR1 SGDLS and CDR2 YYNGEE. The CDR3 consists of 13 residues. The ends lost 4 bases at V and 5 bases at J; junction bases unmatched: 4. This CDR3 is CASSSHRGETQYF. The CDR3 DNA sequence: TGTGCCAGCAGCTCCCACAGGGGGGAGACCCAGTACTTC.